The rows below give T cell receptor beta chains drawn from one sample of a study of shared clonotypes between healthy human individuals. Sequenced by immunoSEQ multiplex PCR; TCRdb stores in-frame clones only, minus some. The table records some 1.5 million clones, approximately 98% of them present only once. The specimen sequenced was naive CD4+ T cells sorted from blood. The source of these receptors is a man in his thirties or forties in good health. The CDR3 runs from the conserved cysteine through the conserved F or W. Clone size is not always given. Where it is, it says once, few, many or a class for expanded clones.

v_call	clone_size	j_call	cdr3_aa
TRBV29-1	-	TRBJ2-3	CSVDPGLAGPDTQYF
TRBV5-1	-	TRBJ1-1	CASRDTMNTEAFF
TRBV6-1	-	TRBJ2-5	CATTGQGSLQETQYF
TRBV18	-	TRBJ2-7	CASGMGLGGEQYF
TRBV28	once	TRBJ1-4	CASSLGAGDNEKLFF
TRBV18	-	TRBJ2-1	CASSSLAGGNNEQFF
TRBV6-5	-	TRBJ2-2	CASSYFGGRTGELFF
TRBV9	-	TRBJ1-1	CASSVTVNTAEAFF
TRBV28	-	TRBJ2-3	CASSLYLPSGRATDTQYF
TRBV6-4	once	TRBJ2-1	CASGTSGSSYNEQFF
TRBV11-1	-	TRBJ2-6	CASSPQATGVSGANVLTF
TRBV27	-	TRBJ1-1	CASSLSQGTEMNTEAFF
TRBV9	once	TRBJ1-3	CASSDSSGNTIYF
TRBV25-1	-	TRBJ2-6	CASRKSGANVLTF
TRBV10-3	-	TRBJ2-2	CAIRGSGRLAGELFF
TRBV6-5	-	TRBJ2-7	CASRQSSYEQYF
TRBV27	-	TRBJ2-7	CASSSQWATEQYF
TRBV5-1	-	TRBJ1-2	CASSLAGIYVDNYGYTF
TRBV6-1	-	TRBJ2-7	CAGGLAGAAPYEQYF
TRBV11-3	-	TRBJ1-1	CASSFGDTEAFF
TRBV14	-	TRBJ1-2	CASSQDRPLWRGYTF
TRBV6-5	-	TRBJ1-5	CASSYGQGANQPQHF
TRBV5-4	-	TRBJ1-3	CATGGTGVGNTIYF
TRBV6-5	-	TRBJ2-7	CASSYSTGSEQYF
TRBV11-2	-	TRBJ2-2	CASRAGLAGFGELFF
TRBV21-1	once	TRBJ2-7	CASSNGPAVHEQYF
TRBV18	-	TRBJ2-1	CASSPTSGYNEQFF